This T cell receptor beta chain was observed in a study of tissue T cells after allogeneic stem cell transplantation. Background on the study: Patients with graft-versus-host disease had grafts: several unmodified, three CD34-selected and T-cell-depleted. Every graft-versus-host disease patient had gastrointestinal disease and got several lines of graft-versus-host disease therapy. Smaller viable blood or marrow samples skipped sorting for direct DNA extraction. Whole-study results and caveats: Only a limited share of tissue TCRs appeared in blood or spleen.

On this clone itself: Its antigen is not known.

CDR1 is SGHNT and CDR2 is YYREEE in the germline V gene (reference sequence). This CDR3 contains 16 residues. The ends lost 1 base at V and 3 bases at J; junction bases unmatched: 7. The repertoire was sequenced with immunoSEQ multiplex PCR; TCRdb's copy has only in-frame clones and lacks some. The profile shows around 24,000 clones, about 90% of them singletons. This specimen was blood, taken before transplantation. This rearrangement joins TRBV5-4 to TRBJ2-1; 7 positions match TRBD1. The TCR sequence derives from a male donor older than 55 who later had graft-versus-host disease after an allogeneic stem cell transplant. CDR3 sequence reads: CASSLLGQTIYNEQFF. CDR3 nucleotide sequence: TGTGCCAGCAGCTTGTTGGGACAGACAATCTACAATGAGCAGTTCTTC.